The clone carrying this T cell receptor (beta chain) is a singleton in its sample. Antigen: not known. This specimen comes from a study of cytotoxic CD8 clonotypes in ibrutinib-treated CLL. The wider study: Timing of response sample collection was a median around 13 months after treatment start, with a range of 6 to 36. Average yields of 255,043 productive templates and 80,000 to 95,000 productive rearrangements characterized the samples. Findings and caveats of the study: At ibrutinib response, clonality increased, and at progression it declined back toward baseline.

Sequencing used immunoSEQ multiplex PCR; TCRdb keeps in-frame clones, though not all of them. The repertoire holds roughly 250,000 clones, with 70% as singletons. Sequencing used PBMCs, obtained after 24 months of ibrutinib treatment. The source is a human donor with chronic lymphocytic leukemia.

The CDR3 loop reads CATRSGRATYEQFF. CDR3 nucleotides: TGTGCCACTAGAAGCGGGAGGGCCACGTATGAGCAGTTCTTC. The chain recombines TRBV15 with TRBJ2-1; the match to TRBD2 covers 10 bases. The CDR3 totals 14 residues. After removal of 9 bases from V and 8 bases from J, the junction contained 10 bases not matched to a gene. Germline V gives CDR1 LNHNV, CDR2 YYDKDF (reference sequence). The full variable domain, with the rest looked up from reference TRBV15 and TRBJ2-1, is DAMVIQNPRYQVTQFGKPVTLSCSQTLNHNVMYWYQQKSSQAPKLLFHYYDKDFNNEADTPDNFQSRRPNTSFCFLDIRSPGLGDTAMYLCATRSGRATYEQFFGPGTRLTVL.